These 9 T cell receptor beta chains originate from one sample sequenced in a study of blood T cells in healthy people across ages. The use of a sample-barcoded 5' primer and a J-beta primer mix characterized a second PCR of roughly 6 to 11 cycles. TCRdb called the 5' RACE reads again in MiXCR, with one record for every CDR3 protein. The sample yields fewer than 750,000 distinct CDR3 sequences, 45% to 60% seen once. What was sequenced was blood. These receptors originate from an elderly woman in good health.

This clonotype was counted a single time. The chain joins TRBV20-1 to TRBJ2-4, with TRBD1 matching 10 bases. The DNA matches TRBJ2-7 better at its end, which makes the J call doubtful. The CDR3 totals 15 residues. Germline values: CDR1 DFQATT, CDR2 SNEGSKA (reference sequence). The CDR3 DNA reads TGCAGTGCTCAAAACCGGGACAGGGGTTCCGACGAGCAGTACTTC. It is translated as CSAQNRDRGSDEQYF.

V gene TRBV5-1 combines with J gene TRBJ2-2; D gene ambiguous. The ends were cut back, 0 bases at V and 8 bases at J, with 11 bases in the middle. CDR3 size: 14 residues. The germline CDR1 and CDR2 sequences are SGHRS and YFSETQ. The CDR3 region is CASSLELPRGELFF. The CDR3 coding sequence is TGCGCCAGCAGCTTGGAGTTACCACGAGGGGAGCTGTTTTTT. Full variable domain (missing parts from reference TRBV5-1 and TRBJ2-2): KAGVTQTPRYLIKTRGQQVTLSCSPISGHRSVSWYQQTPGQGLQFLFEYFSETQRNKGNFPGRFSGRQFSNSRSEMNVSTLELGDSALYLCASSLELPRGELFFGEGSRLTVL.

The sample holds many counts of this clonotype. The chain has TRBV4-2 and TRBJ2-1; D gene ambiguous. The length of the CDR3 is 16 residues. V gave up 0 bases and J gave up 0 bases, with 9 bases separating them. Germline-derived CDR1 and CDR2 are LGHNA and YNFKEQ. For the CDR3, the DNA is TGTGCCAGCAGCCAAGATCAGGCCGGCTCCTACAATGAGCAGTTCTTC. Translating gives CASSQDQAGSYNEQFF.

Concerning this clonotype itself: At one of its ends the junction is not consistent with the germline gene, which may arise from a read error. The genes are TRBV7-2 and TRBJ2-1; D unclear. CDR1 and CDR2 (germline): SGHTA, FQGNSA. This CDR3 comprises 15 residues. DNA of the CDR3: TGTGCCATCAGCTTGCTAGGATTATCCTACAATGAGCAGTTCTTC. Its translation is CAISLLGLSYNEQFF.

The rearrangement links TRBV3-1 to TRBJ1-2; TRBD1 might be the D (5 bases). V was trimmed by 1 base and J by 4 bases, leaving 10 bases between them. The V gene's germline CDR1 is LGHDT and CDR2 YNNKEL (reference sequence). This CDR3 has 14 residues. CDR3 loop: CASSQAGVVYGYTF. The CDR3 DNA is TGTGCCAGCAGCCAAGCGGGGGTTGTCTATGGCTACACCTTC. Full variable domain (remainder filled in from reference TRBV3-1 and TRBJ1-2): DTAVSQTPKYLVTQMGNDKSIKCEQNLGHDTMYWYKQDSKKFLKIMFSYNNKELIINETVPNRFSPKSPDKAHLNLHINSLELGDSAVYFCASSQAGVVYGYTFGSGTRLTVV.

This clonotype has only a few counts. The rearrangement joins TRBV4-2 to TRBJ1-1; tentatively, D is TRBD1 (6 bases). Trimming took off 8 bases at V and 3 bases at J, with 13 bases between the two ends. Germline V lookup: CDR1 LGHNA, CDR2 YNFKEQ. The CDR3 is 13 amino acids. The CDR3 bases are TGTGCCAGCTCCCCGAGGGGGGACACTGAAGCTTTCTTT. Translation gives CASSPRGDTEAFF.

The table lists this clonotype with many counts. The J gene is TRBJ2-1, the V gene TRBV3-1; TRBD1 aligns across 7 bases. Germline values: CDR1 LGHDT, CDR2 YNNKEL (reference sequence). The V segment lost 6 bases and the J segment 1 base; nucleotides outside the gene matches: 6. This CDR3 is 15 amino acids long. The CDR3 loop reads CASRSDRASYNEQFF. In DNA form, the CDR3 reads TGTGCCAGCAGATCAGACAGGGCGTCCTACAATGAGCAGTTCTTC.

The chain recombines TRBV29-1 with TRBJ1-1; the D gene is possibly TRBD1 (6 bases). With 4 bases removed from V and 5 bases from J, the gap between germline ends came to 11 bases. Germline V gene sequence: CDR1 SQVTM, CDR2 ANQGSEA. The CDR3 is made up of 12 amino acids. The CDR3 reads CSVVRGETEAFF. CDR3 DNA sequence: TGCAGCGTTGTAAGGGGGGAGACTGAAGCTTTCTTT. Together with reference TRBV29-1 and TRBJ1-1, the CDR3 gives the full variable domain: SAVISQKPSRDICQRGTSLTIQCQVDSQVTMMFWYRQQPGQSLTLIATANQGSEATYESGFVIDKFPISRPNLTFSTLTVSNMSPEDSSIYLCSVVRGETEAFFGQGTRLTVV.

V and J are TRBV20-1 and TRBJ2-3; 9 bases match TRBD1. The CDR3 has 14 residues. CDR1 and CDR2 from the germline V gene are DFQATT and SNEGSKA (reference sequence). CDR3 nucleotides: TGCAGGGCTCGAGGGACAGGGAATACAGATACGCAGTATTTT. It encodes CRARGTGNTDTQYF.